The clone carrying this TCR beta chain was seen once. The sample is drawn from a study of blood T cell repertoires in COVID-19. Background on the study: The analysed material was cDNA or gDNA that came from T cells, B-cell-depleted T cells, or PBMCs.

The V and J ends lost 4 bases and 3 bases, in that order; junction bases with no gene match: 7. Germline CDR1 reads MDHEN; CDR2 reads SYDVKM. The CDR3 contains 15 residues. Original methodology: Amplified reference gene primers provided the basis for estimating nucleated cell counts. Sequenced by immunoSEQ multiplex PCR; TCRdb stores in-frame clones only, minus some. V, J and clone size reflect that table, while D and trimming were determined from the DNA. The sample lists 65,000 to 85,000 clones; approximately 79% were seen once. Sequencing was performed on peripheral blood. V and J are TRBV28 and TRBJ2-7, with 9 bases aligning to TRBD1. The TCR was taken from a woman older than 75 with active or convalescent COVID-19. The DNA for the CDR3 is TGTGCCAGCAGTTCCGCGGGACAGGGTCGCTACGAGCAGTACTTC. Protein product: CASSSAGQGRYEQYF.